Below, 29 T cell receptor beta chains from the same sample are listed, as sequenced in a study of patients and donors after allogeneic stem cell transplantation. In TCRdb, the RT-PCR reads were re-called with MiXCR into one record per CDR3 protein. The data show roughly 960,000 distinct CDR3 sequences, with approximately 18% seen just once and 5% to 6.5% held by the top ten. Sequencing input: blood, either unsorted or a sorted T cell fraction (not recorded which). The receptors originated from a human donor who was either an allogeneic HSCT recipient or a stem cell or donor lymphocyte infusion donor (not recorded which). It is not recorded whose cells these are; they may come from a transplant donor.

The V call is TRBV27, the J call TRBJ2-1; TRBD1 aligns across 8 bases. CDR1 is MNHEY and CDR2 is SMNVEV in the germline V gene (reference sequence). This CDR3 is built from 17 residues. The junction had 7 bases not matched to a gene; V was cut back by 3 bases and J by 0 bases. The DNA of the CDR3 is TGTGCCAGCAGTTTTAGATGGCAGGGGGCCTCCTACAATGAGCAGTTCTTC. This translates into CASSFRWQGASYNEQFF.

The V and J genes are TRBV20-1 and TRBJ2-7, with 12 bases identical to TRBD2. Germline V gene data show CDR1 as DFQATT and CDR2 as SNEGSKA (reference sequence). The V and J ends lost 6 bases and 5 bases, in that order; junction bases with no gene match: 11. The CDR3 is made up of 15 amino acids. Here the CDR3 DNA reads TGCAGTGCCGTGACTAGCGGGAGTCTTTACCACGAGCAGTACTTC. Amino acids: CSAVTSGSLYHEQYF.

This clonotype was counted between two and nine times. The CDR3 nucleotides read TGTGCCAGCAGTTTAGTCGTACTAGCGGGTCACTACAATGAGCAGTTCTTC. Translating gives CASSLVVLAGHYNEQFF. The gene calls are TRBV12-3 or TRBV12-4 and TRBJ2-1, with 9 bases fitting TRBD2. Germline trimming cut 1 base from V and 3 bases from J; bases unmatched to any gene: 7. There are 17 residues in the CDR3.

The table lists this clonotype with a few counts. The chain uses TRBV3-1 and TRBJ1-1; the D is unclear. Trimming left V 4 bases short and J 3 bases short, with 9 bases between. This CDR3 has 13 residues. Germline CDR1 is LGHDT and CDR2 is YNNKEL (reference sequence). CDR3 nucleotide sequence: TGTGCCAGCAGCCCGAGCCTGGACACTGAAGCTTTCTTT. Translation: CASSPSLDTEAFF.

This clonotype occurred many times. The chain recombines TRBV29-1 with TRBJ2-5; D perhaps matches TRBD1 (6 bases). Germline V CDR1 and CDR2: SQVTM, ANQGSEA. This CDR3 is built from 12 residues. The V end was cut by 6 bases, the J end by 4 bases, with 12 bases between. CDR3 DNA: TGCAGCGTCCCCGCAGGGGTAGAGACCCAGTACTTC. It yields the protein CSVPAGVETQYF.

This clonotype has only a few counts. V is TRBV14 and J is TRBJ2-5, with 8 bases that match TRBD1. The germline V gene has CDR1 SGHDN and CDR2 FVKESK. This CDR3 contains 15 residues. V shed 3 bases and J 4 bases; nucleotides not matched to a gene: 7. The CDR3 sequence is CASSHRNTGGETQYF. Written as DNA, the CDR3 is TGTGCCAGCAGCCATCGAAATACAGGGGGAGAGACCCAGTACTTC. The whole variable domain, filled in from reference TRBV14 and TRBJ2-5, reads EAGVTQFPSHSVIEKGQTVTLRCDPISGHDNLYWYRRVMGKEIKFLLHFVKESKQDESGMPNNRFLAERTGGTYSTLKVQPAELEDSGVYFCASSHRNTGGETQYFGPGTRLLVL.

This clonotype was found a few times. The V and J genes are TRBV29-1 and TRBJ2-3; 8 bases are a match to TRBD1. V was pared by 4 bases and J by 3 bases, with 9 bases of the junction left unmatched. The CDR3 spans 15 residues. The germline CDR1 and CDR2 sequences are SQVTM and ANQGSEA. CDR3 region: CSVAPRGQGTDTQYF. The CDR3 bases are TGCAGCGTTGCCCCCAGAGGACAGGGAACAGATACGCAGTATTTT.

The rearrangement uses TRBV7-9 and TRBJ2-1; a weak D match, TRBD1 (5 bases). Trimming took 5 bases from V and 3 from J, leaving 11 bases between them. Germline values: CDR1 SEHNR, CDR2 FQNEAQ (reference sequence). This CDR3 has 14 amino acids. The CDR3 coding sequence is TGTGCCAGCAGCCGCAGGGTGAACTACAATGAGCAGTTCTTC. Its protein product is CASSRRVNYNEQFF.

The V call is TRBV3-1, the J call TRBJ2-6; no clear D. The CDR3 length is 15 residues. Between the trimmed V and J ends, which lost 2 bases and 4 bases, there was a span of 9 bases. Looked up from germline, CDR1 is LGHDT and CDR2 is YNNKEL (reference sequence). CDR3 sequence: CASSQSLSGANVLTF. CDR3 DNA sequence: TGTGCCAGCAGCCAAAGTCTCTCCGGGGCCAACGTCCTGACTTTC.

The V and J genes are TRBV5-1 and TRBJ1-2; tentatively, D is TRBD1 (5 bases). The CDR3 length is 14 residues. Trimming removed 0 bases at V and 7 bases at J, with 13 bases between. Germline values: CDR1 SGHRS, CDR2 YFSETQ. The CDR3 DNA follows: TGCGCCAGCAGCTTGGGGCAGGGAGGTGGTGGCTACACCTTC. Its protein is CASSLGQGGGGYTF.

This clonotype appeared a few times. The genes are TRBV4-3 and TRBJ1-4; the D is unclear. CDR1 is LGHNA, CDR2 YSLEER, per germline. The V gene lost 0 bases and the J gene lost 0 bases, with 20 bases spanning the gap. The CDR3 runs to 20 residues. Here the CDR3 reads CASSQELGRPRTATNEKLFF. CDR3 DNA: TGCGCCAGCAGCCAAGAGCTAGGTCGTCCCAGGACGGCAACTAATGAAAAACTGTTTTTT.

The J gene is TRBJ1-5, the V gene TRBV2; D unclear. Trimming pared 3 bases from V and 7 bases from J, leaving 16 bases between. Germline assignment: CDR1 SNHLY and CDR2 FYNNEI. The length of the CDR3 is 15 residues. The CDR3, as DNA: TGTGCCAGCAGTGAGTATAACGGAGTCTCCCAGCCCCAGCATTTT. Translating it yields CASSEYNGVSQPQHF.

The chain combines TRBV2 with TRBJ2-1, with D perhaps matching TRBD1 (5 bases). The CDR3 is 14 residues long. V gave up 6 bases and J gave up 6 bases, with 15 bases separating them. Germline loops: CDR1 SNHLY, CDR2 FYNNEI. CDR3: CASRALGALNEQFF. As DNA, the CDR3 is TGTGCCAGCAGAGCTTTAGGGGCCCTCAATGAGCAGTTCTTC.

This clonotype showed up just a few times. This sequence joins TRBV7-8 and TRBJ2-2, with D tentatively TRBD1 (8 bases). This CDR3 comprises 16 residues. V gave up 5 bases and J gave up 5 bases, with 18 bases separating them. The germline gives CDR1 SGHVS, CDR2 FQNEAQ. CDR3 residues: CASSLSTGGVTGELFF. The DNA of the CDR3 is TGTGCCAGCAGCCTCTCTACAGGGGGGGTAACCGGGGAGCTGTTTTTT.

This chain joins TRBV10-3 and TRBJ2-3; 7 bases line up with TRBD2. V shed 4 bases and J 3 bases; nucleotides not matched to a gene: 10. CDR1 and CDR2 (germline): ENHRY, SYGVKD. The CDR3 is 16 residues long. DNA for the CDR3: TGTGCCATCAGTGCTCTTGGGGGAGGGCCAACAGATACGCAGTATTTT. Residues: CAISALGGGPTDTQYF.

This clonotype was seen a handful of times. The genes are TRBV24-1 and TRBJ2-6; D remains ambiguous. This CDR3 contains 16 residues. The germline V gene encodes CDR1 KGHDR and CDR2 SFDVKD. The V end was cut by 4 bases, the J end by 4 bases, with 13 bases between. In nucleotides, the CDR3 is TGTGCCACCAGTGACCCTCCAGGTACAGGGGCCAACGTCCTGACTTTC. This codes for CATSDPPGTGANVLTF.

This clonotype was observed many times. J is TRBJ2-7 and V is TRBV5-1, with D possibly being TRBD1 (5 bases). Deletions cut 4 bases from V and 6 bases from J, with 17 bases between. Germline V gives CDR1 SGHRS, CDR2 YFSETQ. The CDR3 totals 14 residues. The CDR3 DNA is TGCGCCAGCAGCGAACAGGTTGTAAAGGTCGAGCAGTACTTC. Its translation: CASSEQVVKVEQYF.

Concerning this clonotype: Sequence at one end of the junction differs from germline and may be a read error. The rearrangement links TRBV7-4 to TRBJ2-3, with TRBD2 matching over 10 bases. Germline-derived CDR1 and CDR2 are SGHVT and SQSDAQ. The CDR3 loop spans 15 amino acids. CDR3: CPSSFSGGAVDTQYF. The CDR3 DNA sequence: TGTCCCAGCAGCTTCAGCGGGGGGGCGGTAGATACGCAGTATTTT.

This clonotype has only a few counts. The chain joins TRBV3-1 to TRBJ2-1, with 9 positions matching TRBD2. The length of the CDR3 is 16 residues. Unmatched junction bases numbered 12, after V lost 5 bases and J lost 7 bases. Germline CDR1 LGHDT, CDR2 YNNKEL (reference sequence). The CDR3 DNA is TGTGCCAGCAGCGCGTTTCGGACTAGCGCTTCGAATGAGCAGTTCTTC. Translation gives CASSAFRTSASNEQFF.

The J gene is TRBJ2-2, the V gene TRBV4-2; TRBD1 matches at 7 bases. The CDR3 runs 16 residues. Germline-derived CDR1 and CDR2 are LGHNA and YNFKEQ. After removal of 0 bases from V and 4 bases from J, the junction contained 5 bases not matched to a gene. CDR3: CASSQDGTAFTGELFF. DNA for the CDR3: TGTGCCAGCAGCCAAGATGGGACAGCCTTCACCGGGGAGCTGTTTTTT.

This clonotype was counted a few times. The V call is TRBV9, the J call TRBJ2-1; weak D call: TRBD2 (6 bases). The CDR3 contains 17 residues. V gave up 4 bases and J gave up 4 bases, with 21 bases separating them. In germline, CDR1 is SGDLS, CDR2 YYNGEE. The CDR3 protein is CASSTGRDPAWYNEQFF. The CDR3 nucleotides read TGTGCCAGCAGCACCGGGCGGGACCCCGCATGGTACAATGAGCAGTTCTTC.

This clonotype was recorded a few times. The V call is TRBV20-1, the J call TRBJ1-4; 8 bases agree with TRBD1. Germline CDR1 and CDR2: DFQATT and SNEGSKA (reference sequence). This CDR3 has 16 residues. Germline trimming cut 0 bases from V and 4 bases from J; bases unmatched to any gene: 7. CDR3 DNA sequence: TGCAGTGCTAGAGATATGCGGACAGGGCATAATGAAAAACTGTTTTTT. Its translation is CSARDMRTGHNEKLFF.

This clonotype was recorded at least ten times. This rearrangement joins TRBV12-3 or TRBV12-4 to TRBJ1-1; D unclear. V was pared by 5 bases and J by 2 bases, with 12 bases between. This CDR3 region has 14 residues. CDR3 sequence (DNA): TGTGCCAGCAGTGGCCGTATAGGCAACACTGAAGCTTTCTTT. Translating it yields CASSGRIGNTEAFF.

The rearrangement uses TRBV20-1 and TRBJ2-2; TRBD2 agrees at 9 bases. J was trimmed by 7 bases and V by 0 bases; bases with no gene match: 12. The germline V gene encodes CDR1 DFQATT and CDR2 SNEGSKA (reference sequence). CDR3 length equals 17 residues. The CDR3 nucleotides read TGCAGTGCTAGAGATCCCTGGCGCGGGGGGGCCTACGGGGAGCTGTTTTTT. This sequence encodes CSARDPWRGGAYGELFF.

A few counts support this clonotype. CDR3 sequence (DNA): TGTGCCAGCAGTCCAAGCCCAGCGGGTGGGCAGTTCTTC. As protein: CASSPSPAGGQFF. V usage is TRBV12-3 or TRBV12-4 and J usage is TRBJ2-1; D perhaps matches TRBD2 (6 bases). Between the trimmed V and J ends, which lost 5 bases and 12 bases, there was a span of 17 bases. The CDR3 is made up of 13 amino acids.

This clonotype has a handful of counts. The chain recombines TRBV2 with TRBJ1-5; 9 bases align to TRBD1. J gave up 0 bases and V 6 bases, and 3 bases lay outside the gene matches. The V gene's germline CDR1 is SNHLY and CDR2 FYNNEI. The CDR3 covers 15 residues. CDR3 loop: CASRRQGDSNQPQHF. The CDR3, as DNA: TGTGCCAGCAGGCGACAGGGGGATAGCAATCAGCCCCAGCATTTT.

The J gene is TRBJ1-6, the V gene TRBV7-2; the match to TRBD1 covers 8 bases. Germline-derived CDR1 and CDR2 are SGHTA and FQGNSA. The CDR3 loop spans 14 amino acids. After removal of 5 bases from V and 14 bases from J, the junction contained 11 bases not matched to a gene. In DNA form, the CDR3 reads TGTGCCAGCAGCAAGGGACAGGTTCCAATATCCCTCCACTTT. Its translation is CASSKGQVPISLHF.

This clonotype was counted between two and nine times. The CDR3 protein is CSASPSETQYF. In nucleotides, the CDR3 is TGCAGTGCTAGCCCCAGCGAGACCCAGTACTTC. This rearrangement joins TRBV20-1 to TRBJ2-5; D not certain. This CDR3 spans 11 amino acids. Germline CDR1 is DFQATT and CDR2 is SNEGSKA (reference sequence). Trimming cost V 3 bases and J 5 bases, with 7 bases left between them.

The chain links TRBV30 to TRBJ2-7; possibly TRBD1 for D (6 bases). V lost 8 bases and J 4 bases, leaving 24 bases between the germline ends. The length of the CDR3 is 15 residues. The germline CDR1 and CDR2 sequences are GTSNPN and SVGIG (reference sequence). The CDR3 nucleotides are TGTGCCCTGGAAGTTATCGGGACACTCGATTACGAGCAGTACTTC. Encoded protein: CALEVIGTLDYEQYF. Variable domain in full (rest from reference TRBV30 and TRBJ2-7): SQTIHQWPATLVQPVGSPLSLECTVEGTSNPNLYWYRQAAGRGLQLLFYSVGIGQISSEVPQNLSASRPQDRQFILSSKKLLLSDSGFYLCALEVIGTLDYEQYFGPGTRLTVT.